This TCR beta chain was captured by sequencing in a study of cytomegalovirus exposure and HLA in healthy donors. Trimming took 10 bases from V and 8 from J; bases not matched to a gene: 17. The CDR3 length is 16 residues. The donors were in the approximately 110-subject validation cohort; that cohort was separate from the roughly 660-subject first cohort. Profiling relied on immunoSEQ multiplex PCR, and the TCRdb table lists in-frame clones only, not all of them. Of some 310,000 clones in the sample, roughly 88% were seen once. Study-wide results and caveats: In vitro confirmation showed a few CMV-associated chains to be CMV antigen specific. There were under 200 TCR beta chains listed as cytomegalovirus-associated.

This clone appeared once. As yet, its antigen is unknown. Sequencing used PBMCs. V is TRBV5-3 and J is TRBJ1-6; 8 positions match TRBD1. TRBV5-3 is reported as an ORF; its role is uncertain. This TCR came from a young man in good health and CMV-seronegative. In DNA, the CDR3 is TGTGCCTCCCATCCTCAGGGGGCGAATCTTGATTCACCCCTCCACTTT. This gives the protein CASHPQGANLDSPLHF.